A selection of T cell receptor beta chains follows, all from one sample in a study of T cells expressing NK-cell markers. No DNA is given; TCRdb re-called the 5' RACE reads and lists each CDR3 protein once. Its table records 350,000 to 400,000 distinct CDR3 sequences. The sequencing sample was made of blood T cells: a sorted CD56 or NKG2C T cell subset, CD4+ or CD8+ T cells, or bulk PBMC T cells (not recorded which). These receptors were taken from a woman aged 50 to 60 in good health. The CDR3 runs from the conserved cysteine through the conserved F or W. The order of the fields is CDR3 protein, V gene, J gene.

CASSVRLAGDTQYF	TRBV9	TRBJ2-3
CASSFRYQGGANEKLFF	TRBV6-5	TRBJ1-4
CASSPRLSSYEQYF	TRBV2	TRBJ2-7
CASTPRSGIRRQYF	TRBV12-3/TRBV12-4	TRBJ2-5
CASRPGRRRNTEAFF	TRBV6-5	TRBJ1-1
CSAIGRSRTDTQYF	TRBV20-1	TRBJ2-3
CASSLVSSASGSYEQFF	TRBV11-3	TRBJ2-1
CASTSGAARETQYF	TRBV5-1	TRBJ2-5
CATSTPRRGRGDTQYF	TRBV15	TRBJ2-3
CATSGRRSSYNEQFF	TRBV24-1	TRBJ2-1
CASSQDPSGSAKTQYF	TRBV4-1	TRBJ2-5
CASSLSDSNQPQHF	TRBV7-3	TRBJ1-5
CASGPQTGSSYNEQFF	TRBV12-5	TRBJ2-1
CASSYAGYEQYF	TRBV6-2/TRBV6-3	TRBJ2-7
CASTEGTVSNEQYF	TRBV5-1	TRBJ2-7
CASRAWGEQFF	TRBV2	TRBJ2-1
CASSLKGSVGEQYF	TRBV7-9	TRBJ2-7
CASSEAGTGSPEQYF	TRBV25-1	TRBJ2-7
CASSQGNRGPYNEQFF	TRBV4-1	TRBJ2-1
CSARDARLGYEQYF	TRBV20-1	TRBJ2-7
CSARKVESYNEQFF	TRBV20-1	TRBJ2-1
CASMRGLAAENEQFF	TRBV19	TRBJ2-1
CASSLGADMSEAFF	TRBV12-3/TRBV12-4	TRBJ1-1
CASSYSLAGGYNEQFF	TRBV6-2/TRBV6-3	TRBJ2-1
CASSPGTSKLYEQFF	TRBV3-1	TRBJ2-1
CSAQITSPSYEQYF	TRBV29-1	TRBJ2-7
CASIGGDTSYEQYF	TRBV6-5	TRBJ2-7
CASSLGRTSTGELFF	TRBV3-1	TRBJ2-2
CASSPRTSGNEQFF	TRBV11-2	TRBJ2-1
CASSIWGGELFF	TRBV19	TRBJ2-2
CASSSFGVPYNEQFF	TRBV14	TRBJ2-1
CASSLGLAGVYEQYF	TRBV5-1	TRBJ2-7
CSVRGSPDYEQYF	TRBV29-1	TRBJ2-7